Below, 19 T cell receptor beta chains from the same sample are listed, as sequenced in a study of T cells in Graves' hyperthyroidism and ophthalmopathy. TCR beta CDR3 regions were amplified from RNA. Using the HTBI primer set, a first-round RT-PCR was run on the TCR CDR3. TCRdb recomputed calls from the multiplex PCR reads with MiXCR, one row per CDR3 protein. The table shows 500,000 or so distinct CDR3 sequences, with 15% to 20% occurring only once. Material for sequencing was blood. The receptors were sampled from a woman in her twenties or thirties with Graves' ophthalmopathy.

This clonotype was detected ten times or more. The J gene is TRBJ1-1, the V gene TRBV20-1; D remains ambiguous. Trimming took off 3 bases at V and 2 bases at J, with 7 bases between the two ends. Per germline, CDR1 DFQATT and CDR2 SNEGSKA (reference sequence). The CDR3 runs to 12 residues. CDR3 nucleotides: TGCAGTGCTAGTTCAGGTAACACTGAAGCTTTCTTT. Its translation: CSASSGNTEAFF.

This clonotype was detected ten times or more. The CDR3: CASSSAGRSYEQYF. The DNA for the CDR3 is TGTGCCAGCAGCTCGGCAGGCCGCTCCTACGAGCAGTACTTC. The rearrangement joins TRBV5-5 to TRBJ2-7; unclear D gene. The germline gives CDR1 SGHKS, CDR2 YYEKEE (reference sequence). CDR3 length: 14 residues. Trimming took off 3 bases at V and 0 bases at J, with 10 bases between the two ends.

This clonotype was found many times. The chain joins TRBV12-3 or TRBV12-4 to TRBJ2-7, with a weak D call TRBD1 (6 bases). This CDR3 contains 16 residues. V was clipped by 8 bases and J by 3 bases, with 23 bases between them. The DNA for the CDR3 is TGTGCCAGCGGAGACAGGAGATTTCCACCCTACTACGAGCAGTACTTC. Translating gives CASGDRRFPPYYEQYF.

The sample holds many counts of this clonotype. The V gene is TRBV2, the J gene TRBJ2-1, with 9 nucleotides matching TRBD1. The V gene end was trimmed by 9 bases and the J gene end by 4 bases; junction bases not matched to a gene: 7. The CDR3 contains 14 residues. Germline V CDR1 and CDR2: SNHLY, FYNNEI. The CDR3 spells CASGTGKDYNEQFF. The CDR3 DNA is TGTGCCAGTGGGACAGGGAAAGATTACAATGAGCAGTTCTTC.

This clonotype has more than one count but fewer than ten. V and J are TRBV28 and TRBJ2-7; 10 nucleotides align to TRBD1. Germline loops: CDR1 MDHEN, CDR2 SYDVKM. The V gene end was trimmed by 5 bases and the J gene end by 3 bases; junction bases not matched to a gene: 7. This CDR3 is 15 amino acids long. CDR3 loop: CASSEPGQGLYEQYF. CDR3 sequence (DNA): TGTGCCAGCAGTGAGCCGGGACAGGGGCTCTACGAGCAGTACTTC.

This clonotype was seen repeatedly, ten times or more. This chain links TRBV20-1 with TRBJ2-3; D is possibly TRBD2 (6 bases). CDR1 and CDR2 from the germline V gene are DFQATT and SNEGSKA (reference sequence). The CDR3 consists of 14 residues. Trimming removed 6 bases at V and 6 bases at J, with 19 bases between. Here the CDR3 reads CSAPGLQNPDTQYF. In DNA, the CDR3 is TGCAGTGCCCCGGGACTCCAGAACCCCGATACGCAGTATTTT.

This clonotype was seen more than once but under ten times. The CDR3 ends on some other residue instead of the conserved phenylalanine or tryptophan, so this is likely a read error. The chain employs TRBV7-2 and TRBJ2-7; TRBD1 aligns across 9 bases. CDR3 size: 13 residues. Trimming at V came to 5 bases and at J to 3 bases, leaving 2 bases not matched to a gene. Germline CDR1 and CDR2: SGHTA and FQGNSA. CDR3 residues: CASSRDRDYEQYL. The CDR3 DNA reads TGTGCCAGCAGCCGGGACAGGGACTACGAGCAGTACCTC.

This clonotype was recorded many times. V gene TRBV6-1 combines with J gene TRBJ1-2; no clear D gene. The V gene's germline CDR1 is MNHNS and CDR2 SASEGT. The V end lost 4 bases, the J end lost 4 bases, and 16 bases lay between the germline ends. The length of the CDR3 is 15 residues. Here the CDR3 reads CASSAPTKGVYGYTF. DNA for the CDR3: TGTGCCAGCAGTGCACCGACAAAGGGAGTCTATGGCTACACCTTC.

The J gene is TRBJ1-4, the V gene TRBV4-3; tentative D call: TRBD1 (5 bases). This CDR3 is 15 amino acids long. V was trimmed by 1 base and J by 6 bases, leaving 12 bases between them. CDR1 is LGHNA and CDR2 is YSLEER in the germline V gene. The CDR3 protein is CASSQGAGLDEKLFF. The CDR3 DNA sequence: TGCGCCAGCAGCCAAGGCGCAGGGTTGGATGAAAAACTGTTTTTT.

This clonotype was found many times. The V and J genes are TRBV20-1 and TRBJ2-1; TRBD1 is a possible D gene (6 bases). The V end lost 5 bases, the J end lost 8 bases, and 13 bases lay between the germline ends. CDR1 is DFQATT and CDR2 is SNEGSKA in the germline V gene (reference sequence). This CDR3 is 12 amino acids long. The CDR3 region has the DNA TGCAGTGCTGGTACCAGGGGCGATGAGCAGTTCTTC. This codes for CSAGTRGDEQFF.

This chain joins TRBV20-1 and TRBJ2-6, with no clear D. In germline, CDR1 is DFQATT, CDR2 SNEGSKA (reference sequence). The CDR3 covers 12 residues. V was trimmed by 4 bases and J by 2 bases, leaving 3 bases between them. CDR3 in amino acids: CSATAGANVLTF. The CDR3 DNA reads TGCAGTGCTACTGCTGGGGCCAACGTCCTGACTTTC.

This clonotype was seen a few times. The J gene is TRBJ2-7, the V gene TRBV20-1; the match to TRBD2 covers 9 bases. The CDR3 loop spans 14 amino acids. Germline lookup yields CDR1 DFQATT and CDR2 SNEGSKA (reference sequence). Trimming cost V 0 bases and J 6 bases; bases outside gene matches: 6. The CDR3 reads CSARDAGGSAEQYF. The CDR3 nucleotides are TGCAGTGCTAGAGATGCGGGAGGGTCTGCCGAGCAGTACTTC.

The chain joins TRBV20-1 to TRBJ2-2, with 7 nucleotides matching TRBD2. Germline V gene lookup returns CDR1 DFQATT and CDR2 SNEGSKA (reference sequence). The CDR3 contains 14 residues. Trimming at V came to 7 bases and at J to 3 bases, leaving 8 bases not matched to a gene. CDR3 in DNA: TGCAGTGGAGGGGAGGGGATGGACACCGGGGAGCTGTTTTTT. Translation: CSGGEGMDTGELFF.

The chain uses TRBV20-1 and TRBJ2-7; the D call may be TRBD1 or TRBD2 (6 bases each). Germline V gene data show CDR1 as DFQATT and CDR2 as SNEGSKA (reference sequence). CDR3 length equals 13 residues. V was trimmed by 1 base and J by 5 bases, leaving 12 bases between them. The CDR3, as DNA: TGCAGTGCTAGAGCCCTCGGGGGCGACGAGCAGTACTTC. This translates into CSARALGGDEQYF.

A few counts support this clonotype. The chain has TRBV20-1 and TRBJ2-5; TRBD1 might be the D (5 bases). The V gene lost 2 bases and the J gene lost 0 bases, with 22 bases spanning the gap. In germline, CDR1 is DFQATT, CDR2 SNEGSKA (reference sequence). There are 18 residues in the CDR3. CDR3 region: CSARLLASRVFYQETQYF. The CDR3 DNA reads as TGCAGTGCTAGACTCCTCGCCTCCAGGGTTTTTTACCAAGAGACCCAGTACTTC.

This clonotype appeared a few times. This chain links TRBV5-1 with TRBJ1-4; TRBD1 might be the D (5 bases). Per the germline V gene, CDR1 is SGHRS and CDR2 is YFSETQ. Trimming left V 7 bases short and J 7 bases short, with 14 bases between. This CDR3 region has 13 residues. This CDR3 is CASAVGDGEKLFF. In nucleotides, the CDR3 is TGCGCCAGCGCCGTAGGGGATGGTGAAAAACTGTTTTTT.

For this clonotype: A much larger clone is a single base away; this may be a read error. V gene TRBV2 combines with J gene TRBJ1-5, with a tentative D call TRBD1 (5 bases). Germline V gives CDR1 SNHLY, CDR2 FYNNEI. This CDR3 spans 14 amino acids. The CDR3 DNA sequence: TGTACCAGCCGAGGGGCGAGAGGCAATCAGCCCCAGCATTTT. Translating it yields CTSRGARGNQPQHF. Variable domain in full (rest from reference TRBV2 and TRBJ1-5): EPEVTQTPSHQVTQMGQEVILRCVPISNHLYFYWYRQILGQKVEFLVSFYNNEISEKSEIFDDQFSVERPDGSNFTLKIRSTKLEDSAMYFCTSRGARGNQPQHFGDGTRLSIL.

This clonotype was detected ten times or more. The CDR3 loop is CASSLTSRETQYF. In DNA form, the CDR3 reads TGTGCCAGCAGCTTAACATCTAGAGAGACCCAGTACTTC. This chain uses TRBV7-3 with TRBJ2-5, with unresolved D. The germline V and J ends were trimmed by 0 bases and 4 bases, with 6 bases remaining between them. CDR1 and CDR2 (germline): SGHTA, FQGTGA. This CDR3 has 13 amino acids.

The chain combines TRBV29-1 with TRBJ1-2, with a tentative D call TRBD1 (5 bases). The V gene's germline CDR1 is SQVTM and CDR2 ANQGSEA. The V end lost 3 bases, the J end lost 7 bases, and 9 bases lay between the germline ends. The length of the CDR3 is 11 residues. The CDR3 reads CSVEFGAGYTF. CDR3 DNA sequence: TGCAGCGTTGAGTTTGGGGCTGGCTACACCTTC. The entire variable domain, with the rest obtained from reference TRBV29-1 and TRBJ1-2, is as follows: SAVISQKPSRDICQRGTSLTIQCQVDSQVTMMFWYRQQPGQSLTLIATANQGSEATYESGFVIDKFPISRPNLTFSTLTVSNMSPEDSSIYLCSVEFGAGYTFGSGTRLTVV.